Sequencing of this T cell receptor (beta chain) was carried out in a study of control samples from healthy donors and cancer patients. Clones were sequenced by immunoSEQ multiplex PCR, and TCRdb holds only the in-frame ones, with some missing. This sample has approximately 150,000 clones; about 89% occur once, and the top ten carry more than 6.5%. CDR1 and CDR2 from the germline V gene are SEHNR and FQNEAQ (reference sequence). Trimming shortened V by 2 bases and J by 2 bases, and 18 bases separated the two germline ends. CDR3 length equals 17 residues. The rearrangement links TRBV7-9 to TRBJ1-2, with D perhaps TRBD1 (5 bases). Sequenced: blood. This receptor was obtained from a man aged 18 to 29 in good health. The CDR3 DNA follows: TGTGCCAGCAGCTTATCTGGCGGGGTTGGGGGGAACTATGGCTACACCTTC. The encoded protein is CASSLSGGVGGNYGYTF. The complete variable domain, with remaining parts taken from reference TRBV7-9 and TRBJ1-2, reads DTGVSQNPRHKITKRGQNVTFRCDPISEHNRLYWYRQTLGQGPEFLTYFQNEAQLEKSRLLSDRFSAERPKGSFSTLEIQRTEQGDSAMYLCASSLSGGVGGNYGYTFGSGTRLTVV.